The 28 T cell receptor beta chains presented below share a single source sample, sequenced in a study of T cells in Graves' hyperthyroidism and ophthalmopathy (dated by TCRdb to about 2019). The library was prepared using multiplex PCR. TCRdb lists the instrument as Illumina HiSeq 2000. The TCR beta CDR3 regions were amplified from the RNA transcripts. The TCR CDR3 was subjected to a first round of RT-PCR using the HTBI primer set and the Qiagen OneStep RT-PCR kit. TCRdb's own reprocessing of the public reads used fastp at Q25 and MiXCR and kept productive beta chains. Rows are unified per CDR3 protein, each entry keeping the most common DNA and genes. This sample comprises around 540,000 distinct CDR3 sequences, about 43% of them detected only once. Nearly 8.5% of the sample rests with the top ten. Sequenced input: peripheral blood or thyroid tissue (not recorded which). Receptors originate from a young woman with Graves' hyperthyroidism. Donor details come from another sample of the same person, matched by shared clones.

Of note for this clonotype: The junction departs from the called germline gene at one end, perhaps through a read error. The rearrangement joins TRBV7-2 to TRBJ2-5; D gene unclear. The CDR3 covers 15 residues. Germline CDR1 SGHTA, CDR2 FQGNSA. CDR3 protein: CASSLGLASQKTQYF. The CDR3 nucleotides read TGTGCCAGCAGCTTAGGCCTGGCTTCCCAAAAGACCCAGTACTTC.

V usage is TRBV5-1 and J usage is TRBJ1-5; the match to TRBD1 covers 11 bases. This CDR3 contains 14 residues. Germline trimming cut 5 bases from V and 7 bases from J; bases unmatched to any gene: 5. Germline CDR1 is SGHRS and CDR2 is YFSETQ. The CDR3 spells CASRRTGGEQPQHF. CDR3 DNA sequence: TGCGCCAGCAGGAGGACAGGGGGCGAACAGCCCCAGCATTTT.

This sequence joins TRBV2 and TRBJ1-2; 7 nucleotides match TRBD1. CDR3 length: 17 residues. Germline CDR1 reads SNHLY; CDR2 reads FYNNEI. The ends lost 5 bases at V and 8 bases at J; junction bases unmatched: 20. CDR3 amino acids: CASSRAEGQTTLRGYTF. The CDR3 bases are TGTGCCAGCAGTAGGGCCGAGGGACAGACCACCCTCAGGGGCTACACCTTC.

The genes are TRBV7-9 and TRBJ1-4, with D perhaps matching TRBD1 (5 bases). V lost 5 bases to trimming and J lost 4 bases, with 8 bases between them. CDR1 is SEHNR, CDR2 FQNEAQ, per germline (reference sequence). The length of the CDR3 is 13 residues. CDR3 residues: CASSTGHNEKLFF. As DNA, the CDR3 is TGTGCCAGCAGCACCGGACATAATGAAAAACTGTTTTTT.

The J gene is TRBJ1-5, the V gene TRBV2; D may be TRBD1 (5 bases). This CDR3 contains 17 residues. CDR1 is SNHLY, CDR2 FYNNEI, per germline. Trimming cost V 10 bases and J 0 bases, with 22 bases left between them. The CDR3 loop reads CATSGLPDGLSNQPQHF. CDR3 DNA sequence: TGTGCCACCTCGGGACTCCCGGACGGCCTTAGCAATCAGCCCCAGCATTTT.

This clonotype was counted many times. The rearrangement joins TRBV10-3 to TRBJ2-5; 11 nucleotides match TRBD2. V dropped 2 bases and J dropped 4; count of bases not matched to a gene: 3. Germline V gene data show CDR1 as ENHRY and CDR2 as SYGVKD. The CDR3 extends over 15 amino acids. The CDR3 is CAISEPGTSGETQYF. The CDR3 region has the DNA TGTGCCATCAGTGAGCCAGGGACTAGCGGAGAGACCCAGTACTTC.

Only one count was recorded for this clonotype. The chain combines TRBV29-1 with TRBJ1-1, with 10 bases that match TRBD1. The CDR3 runs 12 residues. Germline CDR1 SQVTM, CDR2 ANQGSEA. The ends lost 6 bases at V and 3 bases at J; junction bases unmatched: 1. The CDR3 coding sequence is TGCAGCGTCGGGACAGGGGACACTGAAGCTTTCTTT. Translated, it gives CSVGTGDTEAFF.

The V call is TRBV24-1, the J call TRBJ1-1, with no clear D. This CDR3 is built from 11 residues. Germline CDR1 KGHDR, CDR2 SFDVKD. V lost 1 base and J 7 bases, leaving 3 bases between the germline ends. CDR3 sequence (DNA): TGTGCCACCAGTGATTTTGGTGAAGCTTTCTTT. Protein product: CATSDFGEAFF.

The chain employs TRBV29-1 and TRBJ1-1; D perhaps matches TRBD1 (5 bases). Trimming took off 3 bases at V and 4 bases at J, with 12 bases between the two ends. Germline CDR1 reads SQVTM; CDR2 reads ANQGSEA. The CDR3 contains 13 residues. CDR3 sequence: CSVEGTGATEAFF. CDR3 nucleotides: TGCAGCGTTGAGGGGACCGGGGCCACTGAAGCTTTCTTT.

The chain employs TRBV20-1 and TRBJ2-7; D unclear. The CDR3 extends over 15 amino acids. Trimming shortened V by 3 bases and J by 4 bases, and 19 bases separated the two germline ends. Germline CDR1 and CDR2: DFQATT and SNEGSKA (reference sequence). Written as DNA, the CDR3 is TGCAGTGCTAGTGGCCCTCGGGCTAGACCTTACGAGCAGTACTTC. Amino acid sequence: CSASGPRARPYEQYF.

V is TRBV5-1 and J is TRBJ2-7; the D is unclear. From germline, CDR1 is SGHRS and CDR2 YFSETQ. Trimming took off 0 bases at V and 2 bases at J, with 9 bases between the two ends. CDR3 length equals 14 residues. The CDR3, as DNA: TGCGCCAGCAGCTTGGCTGCAGTAGCCTACGAGCAGTACTTC. It translates to CASSLAAVAYEQYF.

The chain links TRBV29-1 to TRBJ2-7; 9 bases line up with TRBD1. Germline assignment: CDR1 SQVTM and CDR2 ANQGSEA. The CDR3 length is 15 residues. V was pared by 2 bases and J by 5 bases, with 10 bases of the junction left unmatched. The CDR3 region is CSVELTGTGHHEQYF. CDR3 sequence (DNA): TGCAGCGTTGAACTAACCGGGACAGGGCACCACGAGCAGTACTTC.

This clonotype was recorded once. A much larger clone lies a single base off, so this may be a read error. The gene calls are TRBV29-1 and TRBJ2-7; no definite D call. The CDR3 is 8 residues long. Germline lookup yields CDR1 SQVTM and CDR2 ANQGSEA. V was cut by 4 bases and J by 6 bases, with 1 base left in between. CDR3 nucleotide sequence: TGCAGCGTTGGCGAGCAGTACTTC. Its translation: CSVGEQYF.

This clonotype appeared many times. V gene TRBV24-1 combines with J gene TRBJ2-2, with D unclear. The CDR3 totals 15 residues. V lost 3 bases, J lost 2 bases, and 9 bases lay in between. Per the germline V gene, CDR1 is KGHDR and CDR2 is SFDVKD. This CDR3 is CATSDEQSNTGELFF. The CDR3 DNA reads TGTGCCACCAGTGATGAACAGTCAAACACCGGGGAGCTGTTTTTT.

In its sample, this clonotype was seen once. The V call is TRBV2, the J call TRBJ1-2, with 7 bases matching TRBD1. CDR3 size: 12 residues. Germline V gene lookup returns CDR1 SNHLY and CDR2 FYNNEI. Losses at the gene ends were 4 bases for V and 8 bases for J; bases not matched to a gene: 4. The CDR3 nucleotides are TGTGCCAGCAGTGGGGGGGGACAGGGCTACACCTTC. Encoded protein: CASSGGGQGYTF.

This clonotype was detected a few times. The chain uses TRBV3-1 and TRBJ1-1, with a possible D match to TRBD1 (6 bases). The CDR3 consists of 15 residues. Germline V gene sequence: CDR1 LGHDT, CDR2 YNNKEL (reference sequence). Between the trimmed V and J ends, which lost 0 bases and 2 bases, there was a span of 10 bases. CDR3 DNA sequence: TGTGCCAGCAGCCAAGATAGACAGGTTAACACTGAAGCTTTCTTT. Translation gives CASSQDRQVNTEAFF.

This clonotype was detected only once. The V call is TRBV24-1, the J call TRBJ1-1; possible D gene TRBD1, 6 bases. The CDR3 sequence is 14 residues long. Germline loops: CDR1 KGHDR, CDR2 SFDVKD. V was cut by 4 bases and J by 7 bases, with 15 bases left in between. CDR3 DNA: TGTGCCACCAGTGACCCAGGGCAGGGGAATGAAGCTTTCTTT. Its protein is CATSDPGQGNEAFF.

This clonotype was recorded at least ten times. The chain is built from TRBV19 and TRBJ1-3; a possible D gene is TRBD1 (6 bases). Germline V gives CDR1 LNHDA, CDR2 SQIVND (reference sequence). The CDR3 contains 14 residues. V gave up 9 bases and J gave up 0 bases, with 12 bases separating them. CDR3 amino acids: CASSTGISGNTIYF. CDR3 nucleotide sequence: TGTGCCAGCAGCACAGGGATCTCTGGAAACACCATATATTTT.

V is TRBV24-1 and J is TRBJ2-7; 13 bases align to TRBD2. V was pared by 2 bases and J by 2 bases, with 8 bases of the junction left unmatched. CDR1 and CDR2 from the germline V gene are KGHDR and SFDVKD. The CDR3 runs 18 residues. The CDR3 DNA sequence: TGTGCCACCAGTGATTCCCAGGGGACTAGCGGGGTCACCTACGAGCAGTACTTC. As protein: CATSDSQGTSGVTYEQYF.

CDR3 DNA sequence: TGTGCCTTCAGGGGCACTGAAGCTTTCTTT. Its protein is CAFRGTEAFF. V is TRBV25-1 and J is TRBJ1-1, with D perhaps matching TRBD1 (6 bases). From germline, CDR1 is MGHDK and CDR2 SYGVNS. This CDR3 has 10 amino acids. V gave up 11 bases and J gave up 4 bases, with 8 bases separating them.

Notes on this clonotype: A much larger clone sits a single nucleotide away, making a read error possible. The V call is TRBV6-5, the J call TRBJ1-5, with D hard to call. Germline values: CDR1 MNHEY, CDR2 SVGAGI. Trimming shortened V by 2 bases and J by 2 bases, and 4 bases separated the two germline ends. This CDR3 is built from 13 residues. The CDR3 sequence: CASSYQGNQPQHF. CDR3 DNA: TGTGCCAGCAGTTACCAGGGCAATCAGCCCCAGCATTTT.

The rearrangement joins TRBV10-3 to TRBJ1-2, with no clear D. Germline V gene sequence: CDR1 ENHRY, CDR2 SYGVKD. The CDR3 is 14 amino acids. V was cut by 5 bases and J by 8 bases, with 18 bases left in between. The CDR3 here is CAISSESVGDGYTF. CDR3 in DNA: TGTGCCATCAGTAGTGAAAGCGTGGGAGACGGCTACACCTTC.

The chain couples TRBV13 to TRBJ2-7; D may be TRBD1 (6 bases). The length of the CDR3 is 14 residues. V was clipped by 5 bases and J by 3 bases, with 14 bases between them. Looked up from germline, CDR1 is PRHDT and CDR2 is FYEKMQ (reference sequence). The CDR3 loop reads CASSPRDKNYEQYF. The CDR3 DNA reads as TGTGCCAGCAGCCCTCGGGACAAGAACTACGAGCAGTACTTC.

This clonotype was seen a single time. The chain is built from TRBV10-3 and TRBJ2-7; no definite D call. CDR3 size: 12 residues. The germline V and J ends were trimmed by 2 bases and 5 bases, with 7 bases remaining between them. CDR1 is ENHRY and CDR2 is SYGVKD in the germline V gene. CDR3 region: CAISEALDEQYF. CDR3 sequence (DNA): TGTGCCATCAGTGAGGCTTTGGACGAGCAGTACTTC.

The chain is built from TRBV24-1 and TRBJ1-1; possibly TRBD1 for D (6 bases). The CDR3 contains 12 residues. The germline V and J ends were trimmed by 9 bases and 7 bases, with 14 bases remaining between them. Germline lookup yields CDR1 KGHDR and CDR2 SFDVKD. The CDR3 spells CATPPRTDEAFF. For the CDR3, the DNA is TGTGCCACCCCTCCTAGGACAGATGAAGCTTTCTTT.

The rearrangement joins TRBV4-2 to TRBJ2-7, with 8 bases matching TRBD2. From germline, CDR1 is LGHNA and CDR2 YNFKEQ. V shed 4 bases and J 5 bases; nucleotides not matched to a gene: 10. The CDR3 runs to 15 residues. The CDR3 DNA follows: TGTGCCAGCAGCCTCGGGCGGGGGGATGTCGACGAGCAGTACTTC. Residues: CASSLGRGDVDEQYF.

This clonotype was recorded many times. The chain employs TRBV7-6 and TRBJ1-1; no definite D call. Trimming shortened V by 3 bases and J by 3 bases, and 8 bases separated the two germline ends. The CDR3 has 13 residues. CDR1 SGHVS and CDR2 FNYEAQ come from the germline V gene. The CDR3 reads CASSFSVDTEAFF. The CDR3 nucleotides are TGTGCCAGCAGCTTCTCGGTAGACACTGAAGCTTTCTTT.

This clonotype was recorded only once. The CDR3 ends on some other residue instead of the conserved phenylalanine or tryptophan, so this is likely a read error. Because the CDR3's place on the DNA is in doubt, the DNA is left out and the CDR3 is given as listed by TCRdb. J is TRBJ2-5 and V is TRBV7-6; whether TRBD2, the table's D call, matches the DNA was not checked. The CDR3 region is 8 residues in length, termini included. In germline, CDR1 is SGHVS, CDR2 FNYEAQ. CDR3 residues: CASSLYSP.